This record covers a single T cell receptor (beta chain). As yet, its antigen is unknown. The data belong to a study of circulating and synovial CD4+ cells in juvenile arthritis. Sequenced by immunoSEQ multiplex PCR; TCRdb stores in-frame clones only, minus some. The table has about 32,000 clones, around 93% seen once; the top ten hold around 2.8%. Study-level points and caveats: Circulating pathogenic-like lymphocytes shared a substantially higher fraction of CDR3 sequences with synovium than bulk blood.

This CDR3 region has 15 residues. V was pared by 0 bases and J by 7 bases, with 9 bases of the junction left unmatched. Germline-derived CDR1 and CDR2 are SGDLS and YYNGEE. The sequencing input was CD4+ T cells from blood. The sequence derives from a human donor with juvenile idiopathic arthritis. V is TRBV9 and J is TRBJ1-2, with TRBD1 identical over 7 bases. For the CDR3, the DNA is TGTGCCAGCAGCGTAGATTCGACAGGGCCTGGTGGCTACACCTTC. Translation gives CASSVDSTGPGGYTF.